This T cell receptor (beta chain) was identified in a study of Ad26.COV2.S vaccination and SARS-CoV-2 variants. Background on the study: Sample donor was a member of the COV1001 Ad26.COV2.S trial arm. The authors gave Ad26.COV2.S intramuscularly, either once or twice 56 days apart.

Treatment noted: around 19 received Ad26.COV2.S at low or high dose, single or two shots; five or six received placebo; per-sample allocation not given. Specimens were obtained on day 63 following the first vaccine or placebo injection. It was an adult aged 18-55 years in Boston who was the donor. As for this clone: The target antigen is unknown. Other DNA sequences in the sample encode the same CDR3.

The repertoire was sequenced with immunoSEQ multiplex PCR; TCRdb's copy has only in-frame clones and lacks some. Of roughly 680,000 clones listed, roughly 90% were seen once; the top ten hold about 1.5%. Between the trimmed V and J ends, which lost 0 bases and 7 bases, there was a span of 8 bases. CDR1 SGHNT and CDR2 YYREEE come from the germline V gene (reference sequence). This CDR3 comprises 14 residues. Broader study findings: Spike-specific TCR breadth ran higher among vaccine recipients than placebo recipients.

This TCR came from a person between 18 and 60 years old who received the Ad26.COV2.S COVID-19 vaccine or a placebo. The V gene is TRBV5-4, the J gene TRBJ1-6, with D possibly TRBD1 on 6 matching bases. This specimen consisted of peripheral blood, obtained in a trial of Ad26.COV2.S vaccine versus placebo. CDR3 bases: TGTGCCAGCAGCTTGGCAGGGGTCAATTCACCCCTCCACTTT. Its translation is CASSLAGVNSPLHF.